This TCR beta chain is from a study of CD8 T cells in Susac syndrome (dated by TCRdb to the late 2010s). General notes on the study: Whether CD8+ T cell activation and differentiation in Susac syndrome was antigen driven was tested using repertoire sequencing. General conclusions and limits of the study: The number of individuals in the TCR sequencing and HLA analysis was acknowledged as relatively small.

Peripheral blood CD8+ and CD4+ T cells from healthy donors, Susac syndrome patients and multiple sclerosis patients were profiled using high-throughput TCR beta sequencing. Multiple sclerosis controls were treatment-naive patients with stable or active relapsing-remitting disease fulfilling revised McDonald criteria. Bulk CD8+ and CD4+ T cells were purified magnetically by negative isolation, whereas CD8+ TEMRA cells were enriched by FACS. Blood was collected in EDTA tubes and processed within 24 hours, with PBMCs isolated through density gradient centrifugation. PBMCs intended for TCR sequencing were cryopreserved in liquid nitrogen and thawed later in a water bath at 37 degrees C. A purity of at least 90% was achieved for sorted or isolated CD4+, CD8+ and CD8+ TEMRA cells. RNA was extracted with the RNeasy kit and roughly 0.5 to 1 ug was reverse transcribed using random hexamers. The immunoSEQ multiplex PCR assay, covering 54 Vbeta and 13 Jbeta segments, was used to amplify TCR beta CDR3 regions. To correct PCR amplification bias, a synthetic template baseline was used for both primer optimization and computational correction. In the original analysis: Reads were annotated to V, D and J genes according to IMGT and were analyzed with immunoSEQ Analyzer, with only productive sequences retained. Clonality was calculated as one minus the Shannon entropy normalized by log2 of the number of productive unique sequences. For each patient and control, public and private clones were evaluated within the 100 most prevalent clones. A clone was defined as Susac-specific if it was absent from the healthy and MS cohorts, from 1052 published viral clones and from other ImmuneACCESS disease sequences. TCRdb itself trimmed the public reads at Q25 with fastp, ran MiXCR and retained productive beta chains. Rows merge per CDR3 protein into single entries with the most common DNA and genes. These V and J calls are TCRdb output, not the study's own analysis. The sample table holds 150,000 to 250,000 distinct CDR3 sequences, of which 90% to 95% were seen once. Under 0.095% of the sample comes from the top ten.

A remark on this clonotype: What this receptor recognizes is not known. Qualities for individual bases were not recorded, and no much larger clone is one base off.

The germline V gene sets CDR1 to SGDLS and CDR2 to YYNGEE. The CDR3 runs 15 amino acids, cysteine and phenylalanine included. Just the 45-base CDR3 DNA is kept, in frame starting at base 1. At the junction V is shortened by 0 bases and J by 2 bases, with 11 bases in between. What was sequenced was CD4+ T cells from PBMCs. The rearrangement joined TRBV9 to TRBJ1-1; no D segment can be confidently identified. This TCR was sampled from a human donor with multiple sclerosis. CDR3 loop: CASSVAGGSNTEAFF. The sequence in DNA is TGTGCCAGCAGCGTAGCTGGAGGCAGTAACACTGAAGCTTTCTTT. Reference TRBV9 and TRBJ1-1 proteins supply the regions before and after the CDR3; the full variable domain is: DSGVTQTPKHLITATGQRVTLRCSPRSGDLSVYWYQQSLDQGLQFLIQYYNGEERAKGNILERFSAQQFPDLHSELNLSSLELGDSALYFCASSVAGGSNTEAFFGQGTRLTVV.